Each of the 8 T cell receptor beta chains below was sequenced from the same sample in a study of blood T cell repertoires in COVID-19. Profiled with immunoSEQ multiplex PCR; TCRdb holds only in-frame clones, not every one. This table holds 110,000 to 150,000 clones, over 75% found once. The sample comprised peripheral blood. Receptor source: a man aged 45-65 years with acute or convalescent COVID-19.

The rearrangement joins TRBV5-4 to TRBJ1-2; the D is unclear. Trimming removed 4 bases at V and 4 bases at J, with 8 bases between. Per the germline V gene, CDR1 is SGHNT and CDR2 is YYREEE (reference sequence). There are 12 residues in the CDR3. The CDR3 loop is CASSQTAYGYTF. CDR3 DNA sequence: TGTGCCAGCAGCCAAACAGCCTATGGCTACACCTTC.

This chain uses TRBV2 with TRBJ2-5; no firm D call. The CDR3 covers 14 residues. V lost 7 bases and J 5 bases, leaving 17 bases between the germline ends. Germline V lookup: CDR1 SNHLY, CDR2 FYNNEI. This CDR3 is CASNYGQNLETQYF. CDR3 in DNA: TGTGCCAGCAATTATGGGCAGAACTTGGAGACCCAGTACTTC.

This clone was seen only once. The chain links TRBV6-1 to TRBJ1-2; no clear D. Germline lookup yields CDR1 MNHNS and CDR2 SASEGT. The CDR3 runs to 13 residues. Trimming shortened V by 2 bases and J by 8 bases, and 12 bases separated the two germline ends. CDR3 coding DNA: TGTGCCAGCAGTGAACCGACACTTGGGGGCTACACCTTC. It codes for CASSEPTLGGYTF.

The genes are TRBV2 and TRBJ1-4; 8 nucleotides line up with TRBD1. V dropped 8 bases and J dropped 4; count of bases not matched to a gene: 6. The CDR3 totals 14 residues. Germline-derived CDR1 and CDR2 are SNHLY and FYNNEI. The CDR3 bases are TGTGCCAGCGGAGACAGGGGACTTAATGAAAAACTGTTTTTT. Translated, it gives CASGDRGLNEKLFF.

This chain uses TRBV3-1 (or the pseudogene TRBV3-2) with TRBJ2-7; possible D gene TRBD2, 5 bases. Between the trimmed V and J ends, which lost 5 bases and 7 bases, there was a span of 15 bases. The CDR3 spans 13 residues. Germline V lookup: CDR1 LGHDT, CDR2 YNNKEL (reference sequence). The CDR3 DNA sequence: TGTGCCAGCAGCTACCCCGGGCCGGGGGAGCAGTACTTC. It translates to CASSYPGPGEQYF.

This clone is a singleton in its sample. As DNA, the CDR3 is TGTGCCAGCAGCCTCCGGGAGGCAACTAATGAAAAACTGTTTTTT. Protein product: CASSLREATNEKLFF. The V call is TRBV7-9, the J call TRBJ1-4; D remains ambiguous. Germline CDR1 and CDR2: SEHNR and FQNEAQ (reference sequence). The CDR3 has 15 residues. The ends were cut back, 5 bases at V and 0 bases at J, with 10 bases in the middle.

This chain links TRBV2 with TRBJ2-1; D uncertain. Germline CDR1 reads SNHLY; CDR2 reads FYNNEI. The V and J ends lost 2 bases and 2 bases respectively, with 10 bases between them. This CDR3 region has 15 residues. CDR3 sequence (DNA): TGTGCCAGCAGTGAAAGCGCCCCGACCTACAATGAGCAGTTCTTC. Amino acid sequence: CASSESAPTYNEQFF.

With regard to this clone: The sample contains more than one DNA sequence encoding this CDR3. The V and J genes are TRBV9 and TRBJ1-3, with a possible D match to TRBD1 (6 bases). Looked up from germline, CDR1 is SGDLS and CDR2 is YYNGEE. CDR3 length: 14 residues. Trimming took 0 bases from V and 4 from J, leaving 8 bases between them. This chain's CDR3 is CASSVAGAGNTIYF. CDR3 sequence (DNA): TGTGCCAGCAGCGTAGCAGGGGCCGGAAACACCATATATTTT.